Following are 2 T cell receptor beta chains from one sample sequenced in a study of tumor-infiltrating lymphocytes in localized non-small cell lung cancer. Profiling relied on immunoSEQ multiplex PCR, and the TCRdb table lists in-frame clones only, not all of them. The top ten hold approximately 9.6% of the sample, which has about 16,000 clones, about 69% seen once. The sample comprised lung tumor tissue. These TCRs come from a human donor with non-small cell lung cancer.

In this sample, this clone turned up a few times. The chain couples TRBV13 to TRBJ2-7, with 11 bases lining up with TRBD2. The CDR3 extends over 15 amino acids. The germline V gene has CDR1 PRHDT and CDR2 FYEKMQ (reference sequence). Unmatched junction bases numbered 3, after V lost 5 bases and J lost 0 bases. In DNA form, the CDR3 reads TGTGCCAGCAGCCAGACTAGCGGGAACTCCTACGAGCAGTACTTC. Translation: CASSQTSGNSYEQYF.

The chain joins TRBV10-2 to TRBJ2-7; 7 positions match TRBD2. Germline V gene lookup returns CDR1 WSHSY and CDR2 SAAADI. This CDR3 is built from 15 residues. With V trimmed by 6 bases and J by 4 bases, 12 bases remained unmatched. The CDR3 bases are TGCGCCAGCAGAGTCGGCAGCGGGGTAGTTTACGAGCAGTACTTC. Translating gives CASRVGSGVVYEQYF.